This TCR beta chain was found in a study of blood T cell repertoires in COVID-19. On the study more broadly: Both acute and convalescent COVID-19 samples were obtained from the United States, Italy and Spain.

J lost 2 bases, V lost 0 bases, and 1 base had no gene match. CDR3 length equals 15 residues. Germline V gene sequence: CDR1 KGHSH, CDR2 LQKENI. Original data processing: How many nucleated cells were present was estimated from reference gene primer amplification. This table comes from immunoSEQ multiplex PCR, and its TCRdb copy is limited to in-frame clones, with some not included. V, J and clone size are taken as reported in that table, and D and trimming were inferred from the DNA itself. This sample has about 210,000 clones, with 88% found just once. Sequenced sample: peripheral blood. V and J are TRBV18 and TRBJ2-5, with 9 bases lining up with TRBD2. The receptor was derived from a man between 65 and 80 years old with acute or convalescent COVID-19. CDR3: CASSPPTSGQETQYF. DNA for the CDR3: TGTGCCAGCTCACCACCGACTAGCGGACAAGAGACCCAGTACTTC.